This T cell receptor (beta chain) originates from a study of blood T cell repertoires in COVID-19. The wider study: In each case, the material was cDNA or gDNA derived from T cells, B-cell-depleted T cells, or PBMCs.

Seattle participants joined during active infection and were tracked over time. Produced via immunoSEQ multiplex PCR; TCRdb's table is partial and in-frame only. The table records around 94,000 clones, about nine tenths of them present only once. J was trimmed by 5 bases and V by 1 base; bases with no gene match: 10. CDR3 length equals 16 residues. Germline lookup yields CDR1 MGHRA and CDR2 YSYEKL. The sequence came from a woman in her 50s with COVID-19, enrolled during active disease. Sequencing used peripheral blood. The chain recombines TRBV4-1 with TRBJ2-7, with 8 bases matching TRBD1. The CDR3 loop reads CASSQVYRQGFNEQYF. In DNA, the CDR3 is TGCGCCAGCAGCCAAGTTTACAGACAGGGGTTCAACGAGCAGTACTTC.